A single sample gave rise to the 25 T cell receptor beta chains below, sequenced in a study of blood T cell repertoires in COVID-19. TCRdb keeps only in-frame clones here, not all; method: immunoSEQ multiplex PCR. The table includes 200,000 to 300,000 clones, around nine tenths detected once. The sequenced sample consisted of peripheral blood. These receptors came from a man aged 35 to 55 who had recovered from COVID-19.

The chain carries TRBV12-3 or TRBV12-4 and TRBJ2-6; D gene ambiguous. Trimming took off 7 bases at V and 13 bases at J, with 11 bases between the two ends. The CDR3 contains 11 residues. The CDR3 DNA is TGTGCCAGCACCCGATCAGGTGTCCTGACTTTC. Protein product: CASTRSGVLTF.

This sequence joins TRBV4-2 and TRBJ1-4, with D maybe TRBD1 (6 bases). The CDR3 sequence is 17 residues long. Trimming removed 8 bases from V and 1 base from J, with 20 bases in between. The V gene's germline CDR1 is LGHNA and CDR2 YNFKEQ. CDR3 sequence (DNA): TGTGCCAGCCGCAACCGGGGGGCGGAAGGAACTAATGAAAAACTGTTTTTT. As protein: CASRNRGAEGTNEKLFF.

CDR3 nucleotides: TGTGCCAGCAGCTTACGGCTAGCGGGAGAACGCCTCCAAGAGACCCAGTACTTC. It specifies CASSLRLAGERLQETQYF. The chain has TRBV7-6 and TRBJ2-5, with 10 bases identical to TRBD2. CDR3 length equals 18 residues. The V and J ends lost 2 bases and 1 base, in that order; junction bases with no gene match: 10. Germline values: CDR1 SGHVS, CDR2 FNYEAQ.

V usage is TRBV4-3 and J usage is TRBJ1-1; 7 nucleotides line up with TRBD1. Trimming removed 5 bases from V and 0 bases from J; junction bases left unmatched: 15. This CDR3 is 18 amino acids long. The germline V gene has CDR1 LGHNA and CDR2 YSLEER. CDR3 DNA sequence: TGCGCCAGCAGCTACGCCCGGACAGGACCCTTCATGAACACTGAAGCTTTCTTT. Translating gives CASSYARTGPFMNTEAFF.

V gene TRBV29-1 combines with J gene TRBJ2-7; TRBD1 matches at 7 bases. CDR3 size: 11 residues. V shed 8 bases and J 2 bases; nucleotides not matched to a gene: 3. The V gene's germline CDR1 is SQVTM and CDR2 ANQGSEA. CDR3 nucleotides: TGCAGCTACAGGGGCGCCTACGAGCAGTACTTC. Translated, it gives CSYRGAYEQYF.

J is TRBJ2-3 and V is TRBV7-9, with TRBD2 matching over 9 bases. V lost 5 bases and J lost 0; bases outside the gene matches: 9. Germline CDR1 and CDR2: SEHNR and FQNEAQ (reference sequence). The CDR3 loop spans 17 amino acids. The CDR3 protein is CASSPAAGGPSTDTQYF. The CDR3 DNA follows: TGTGCCAGCAGCCCAGCGGCGGGGGGGCCTAGCACAGATACGCAGTATTTT.

The genes are TRBV10-3 and TRBJ2-2; the match to TRBD2 covers 14 bases. V dropped 3 bases and J dropped 4; count of bases not matched to a gene: 1. The CDR3 runs 16 residues. Germline V gives CDR1 ENHRY, CDR2 SYGVKD. The DNA for the CDR3 is TGTGCCATCAGTGACGGACTAGCGGGGGGCACCGGGGAGCTGTTTTTT. It translates to CAISDGLAGGTGELFF.

V is TRBV5-1 and J is TRBJ2-7; TRBD2 agrees at 16 bases. The CDR3 extends over 18 amino acids. Germline CDR1 is SGHRS and CDR2 is YFSETQ. The junction had 9 bases not matched to a gene; V was cut back by 4 bases and J by 2 bases. In nucleotides, the CDR3 is TGCGCCAGCAGCCATTCCGGGACTAGCGGGGGGGAGACCTACGAGCAGTACTTC. Its protein is CASSHSGTSGGETYEQYF.

V usage is TRBV19 and J usage is TRBJ1-5, with 7 nucleotides matching TRBD1. This CDR3 comprises 15 residues. Germline assignment: CDR1 LNHDA and CDR2 SQIVND (reference sequence). V dropped 1 base and J dropped 4; count of bases not matched to a gene: 4. The CDR3 here is CASSIARQGNQPQHF. CDR3 DNA: TGTGCCAGTAGTATAGCCCGACAGGGTAATCAGCCCCAGCATTTT.

The V gene is TRBV20-1, the J gene TRBJ2-3; 7 bases fit TRBD2. Germline V lookup: CDR1 DFQATT, CDR2 SNEGSKA (reference sequence). V dropped 1 base and J dropped 11; count of bases not matched to a gene: 3. The CDR3 spans 11 residues. CDR3 amino acids: CSARVGGGQYF. The CDR3, as DNA: TGCAGTGCTAGAGTAGGCGGGGGGCAGTATTTT.

The rearrangement links TRBV9 to TRBJ2-7, with 7 positions matching TRBD1. The CDR3 is 15 residues long. Losses at the gene ends were 2 bases for V and 6 bases for J; bases not matched to a gene: 11. Germline values: CDR1 SGDLS, CDR2 YYNGEE. The CDR3 sequence: CASSVGTALGGEQYF. The CDR3 region has the DNA TGTGCCAGCAGCGTCGGGACAGCACTAGGTGGCGAGCAGTACTTC.

This chain joins TRBV6-5 and TRBJ1-1, with TRBD1 identical over 9 bases. Germline CDR1 and CDR2: MNHEY and SVGAGI. V trimming: 5 bases; J trimming: 5 bases; junction bases outside the gene matches: 6. The CDR3 consists of 14 residues. CDR3 DNA: TGTGCCAGCAGTCGGACAGGGGTATGGACTGAAGCTTTCTTT. Amino acid sequence: CASSRTGVWTEAFF.

The chain links TRBV29-1 to TRBJ2-1; D gene ambiguous. CDR3 length: 12 residues. In germline, CDR1 is SQVTM, CDR2 ANQGSEA. The germline V and J ends were trimmed by 4 bases and 6 bases, with 10 bases remaining between them. CDR3 amino acids: CSVGAGVNEQFF. In nucleotides, the CDR3 is TGCAGCGTTGGAGCAGGCGTCAATGAGCAGTTCTTC.

V is TRBV6-4 and J is TRBJ2-3; the match to TRBD1 covers 10 bases. J lost 4 bases, V lost 2 bases, and 0 bases had no gene match. The germline gives CDR1 MRHNA, CDR2 SNTAGT. The length of the CDR3 is 14 residues. The CDR3 DNA reads TGTGCCAGCAGTGACGGACAGGGGGCAGATACGCAGTATTTT. It encodes CASSDGQGADTQYF.

CDR3 region: CASTGTSYNEQFF. The DNA of the CDR3 is TGTGCCAGCACCGGGACTAGCTACAATGAGCAGTTCTTC. This rearrangement joins TRBV2 to TRBJ2-1, with TRBD2 matching over 8 bases. Germline lookup yields CDR1 SNHLY and CDR2 FYNNEI. With V trimmed by 7 bases and J by 3 bases, 2 bases remained unmatched. There are 13 residues in the CDR3.

This chain uses TRBV21-1 with TRBJ2-1; the DNA was not compared with TRBD2, the D call given in the table. TRBV21-1 represents a pseudogene. The CDR3 covers 22 residues. As DNA, the CDR3 is TGTGCCAGCAGCTACTCGGTGAGGCCTAGCGGAGGGAGGGGCCAACGGGGGAATGAGCAGTTCTTC. Its protein product is CASSYSVRPSGGRGQRGNEQFF.

As DNA, the CDR3 is TGTGCCAGCAGATACGACAGGGGCTATGGCTACACCTTC. It encodes CASRYDRGYGYTF. The chain links TRBV25-1 to TRBJ1-2; TRBD1 matches 8 bases. The CDR3 loop spans 13 amino acids. Germline CDR1 is MGHDK and CDR2 is SYGVNS. With 6 bases clipped from V and 4 bases from J, the junction kept 4 bases outside the gene matches.

V usage is TRBV7-2 and J usage is TRBJ2-7; 11 nucleotides align to TRBD1. CDR3 length equals 13 residues. The V gene end was trimmed by 3 bases and the J gene end by 6 bases; junction bases not matched to a gene: 1. Germline CDR1 and CDR2: SGHTA and FQGNSA. CDR3 in amino acids: CASSLDRGLEQYF. CDR3 nucleotides: TGTGCCAGCAGCTTGGACAGGGGGCTCGAGCAGTACTTC. Combining the CDR3 with reference TRBV7-2 and TRBJ2-7 gives the whole variable domain GAGVSQSPSNKVTEKGKDVELRCDPISGHTALYWYRQSLGQGLEFLIYFQGNSAPDKSGLPSDRFSAERTGGSVSTLTIQRTQQEDSAVYLCASSLDRGLEQYFGPGTRLTVT.

Comments on this clone: At one end the junction does not follow the germline gene, possibly because of a read error. This chain uses TRBV11-3 with TRBJ1-3; TRBD1 is a possible D gene (6 bases). The V gene's germline CDR1 is SGHNT and CDR2 YENEEA. CDR3 length: 12 amino acids. The CDR3 is CASSQLRGGRVF. In DNA form, the CDR3 reads TGTGCCAGCTCCCAACTTCGGGGGGGCAGGGTTTTT.

This clone appeared a few times. V gene TRBV25-1 combines with J gene TRBJ1-5, with 7 bases identical to TRBD1. The germline V gene has CDR1 MGHDK and CDR2 SYGVNS. CDR3 length: 13 amino acids. The V gene end was trimmed by 5 bases and the J gene end by 8 bases; junction bases not matched to a gene: 6. CDR3 loop: CASSSGGWEPQHF. The CDR3 DNA follows: TGTGCCAGCAGTTCAGGGGGATGGGAGCCCCAGCATTTT.

Comment on this clone: The germline gene is not matched at one end of the junction; a read error may be the cause. This chain links TRBV28 with TRBJ1-1; 7 positions match TRBD1. This CDR3 contains 11 residues. CDR1 and CDR2 (germline): MDHEN, SYDVKM. This CDR3 reads CASSGQVGISF. The CDR3 DNA reads TGTGCCAGCAGCGGACAGGTTGGTATCAGTTTT. Supplemented by reference TRBV28 and TRBJ1-1, the full variable domain reads DVKVTQSSRYLVKRTGEKVFLECVQDMDHENMFWYRQDPGLGLRLIYFSYDVKMKEKGDIPEGYSVSREKKERFSLILESASTNQTSMYLCASSGQVGISFGQGTRLTVV.

The V and J genes are TRBV9 and TRBJ2-7, with D possibly being TRBD1 (6 bases). V was pared by 3 bases and J by 3 bases, with 16 bases between. The CDR3 runs 15 residues. The germline V gene encodes CDR1 SGDLS and CDR2 YYNGEE. The CDR3 loop reads CASSGQDSSGYEQYF. In DNA, the CDR3 is TGTGCCAGCAGCGGGCAGGACAGCTCGGGCTACGAGCAGTACTTC.

This chain connects TRBV19 to TRBJ2-7, with 7 positions matching TRBD2. With 6 bases clipped from V and 1 base from J, the junction kept 6 bases outside the gene matches. CDR1 and CDR2 from the germline V gene are LNHDA and SQIVND (reference sequence). This CDR3 has 14 amino acids. The CDR3 here is CASRSRGDSYEQYF. DNA of the CDR3: TGTGCCAGTAGAAGTCGGGGGGATTCCTACGAGCAGTACTTC.

The rearrangement joins TRBV27 to TRBJ2-7, with D tentatively TRBD1 (5 bases). Germline loops: CDR1 MNHEY, CDR2 SMNVEV (reference sequence). CDR3 length: 12 residues. Trimming left V 5 bases short and J 6 bases short, with 11 bases between. The DNA of the CDR3 is TGTGCCAGCAGTAGGGGTGGCGGCGAGCAGTACTTC. This translates into CASSRGGGEQYF.

By sample fraction, this clone is medium-sized. Other nucleotide sequences in the sample specify the same CDR3. The chain carries TRBV12-3 or TRBV12-4 and TRBJ2-1; no clear D. Trimming shortened V by 3 bases and J by 6 bases, and 6 bases separated the two germline ends. The CDR3 runs to 12 residues. As DNA, the CDR3 is TGTGCCAGCAGTTTCGGTCTCAATGAGCAGTTCTTC. Translation gives CASSFGLNEQFF.